A single sample is the source of the 3 T cell receptor beta chains below, sequenced in a study of radiotherapy plus CTLA-4 blockade in lung cancer. Sequenced by immunoSEQ multiplex PCR; TCRdb stores in-frame clones only, minus some. The sample contains 80,000 to 100,000 clones, roughly 88% of which appear only once. The sequences come from peripheral blood, collected from a patient treated with radiotherapy plus ipilimumab. The source of these receptors is a human donor with non-small cell lung cancer that progressed on radiotherapy plus ipilimumab.

The J gene is TRBJ2-7, the V gene TRBV19, with 11 nucleotides matching TRBD2. J lost 3 bases, V lost 5 bases, and 9 bases had no gene match. The CDR3 extends over 16 amino acids. In germline, CDR1 is LNHDA, CDR2 SQIVND (reference sequence). The CDR3 spells CASSLTTSGNIYEQYF. CDR3 nucleotides: TGTGCCAGTAGTCTTACGACTAGCGGGAATATCTACGAGCAGTACTTC. Variable domain in full (rest from reference TRBV19 and TRBJ2-7): DGGITQSPKYLFRKEGQNVTLSCEQNLNHDAMYWYRQDPGQGLRLIYYSQIVNDFQKGDIAEGYSVSREKKESFPLTVTSAQKNPTAFYLCASSLTTSGNIYEQYFGPGTRLTVT.

CDR3 nucleotide sequence: TGTGCCAGCAGTGAAATCGGGTCCGGGGGGCCAGATACGCAGTATTTT. Translated: CASSEIGSGGPDTQYF. The chain has TRBV2 and TRBJ2-3; tentative D call: TRBD2 (7 bases). Trimming took 2 bases from V and 4 from J, leaving 16 bases between them. The CDR3 loop spans 16 amino acids. CDR1 SNHLY and CDR2 FYNNEI come from the germline V gene.

The CDR3 sequence is CASSRDGYSNQPQHF. CDR3 DNA sequence: TGTGCCAGCAGTCGGGACGGTTATAGCAATCAGCCCCAGCATTTT. The gene calls are TRBV6-5 and TRBJ1-5; perhaps TRBD1 as D (5 bases). The V gene's germline CDR1 is MNHEY and CDR2 SVGAGI. The length of the CDR3 is 15 residues. V dropped 5 bases and J dropped 0 bases, with 11 bases sitting between them.